This entry lists 29 T cell receptor beta chains sequenced from one sample in a study of cytomegalovirus exposure and HLA in healthy donors. Sequencing was performed with immunoSEQ multiplex PCR; in TCRdb, only in-frame clones are kept and a portion is missing. The sample comprises 250,000 to 350,000 clones, 80% to 90% of which are singletons, and 0.75% to 0.85% rests with the top ten. The specimen was PBMCs. The receptors derive from a woman aged 18 to 35 in good health and CMV-seronegative.

V and J are TRBV5-1 and TRBJ2-7, with 7 bases that match TRBD2. Germline CDR1 SGHRS, CDR2 YFSETQ. This CDR3 contains 15 residues. V lost 0 bases to trimming and J lost 1 base; unmatched junction nucleotides: 4. CDR3 nucleotides: TGCGCCAGCAGCTTGGCCCCGGGAGGATCCTACGAGCAGTACTTC. It codes for CASSLAPGGSYEQYF.

V gene TRBV7-3 combines with J gene TRBJ2-1; 9 positions match TRBD1. V lost 1 base, J lost 10 bases, and 14 bases stayed unmatched. This CDR3 has 17 residues. Germline CDR1 reads SGHTA; CDR2 reads FQGTGA. Here the CDR3 reads CASSLIGTGPPEGEQFF. The DNA for the CDR3 is TGTGCCAGCAGCTTAATAGGGACAGGGCCGCCCGAAGGCGAGCAGTTCTTC.

The gene calls are TRBV20-1 and TRBJ2-5; the D is unclear. V was shortened by 7 bases and J by 5 bases, with 11 bases between the two germline ends. CDR3 length: 11 residues. Germline V gene lookup returns CDR1 DFQATT and CDR2 SNEGSKA (reference sequence). The CDR3 DNA sequence: TGCAGTGATAACAAACCGGAGACCCAGTACTTC. This gives the protein CSDNKPETQYF.

The V call is TRBV19, the J call TRBJ2-7, with 9 bases that match TRBD1. Unmatched junction bases numbered 10, after V lost 3 bases and J lost 4 bases. The length of the CDR3 is 16 residues. The germline V gene has CDR1 LNHDA and CDR2 SQIVND (reference sequence). The DNA for the CDR3 is TGTGCCAGTAGTATGAGGAACGGGACAGGGACTTACGAGCAGTACTTC. Translation: CASSMRNGTGTYEQYF.

The V call is TRBV2, the J call TRBJ1-1; D is ambiguous. This CDR3 region has 14 residues. Between the trimmed V and J ends, which lost 6 bases and 7 bases, there was a span of 18 bases. Per germline, CDR1 SNHLY and CDR2 FYNNEI. The CDR3 spells CASRRVLLAYEAFF. Written as DNA, the CDR3 is TGTGCCAGCAGGAGGGTGTTGTTGGCGTATGAAGCTTTCTTT.

The chain joins TRBV5-6 to TRBJ1-4; D not resolved. The V gene's germline CDR1 is SGHDT and CDR2 YYEEEE. With 0 bases removed from V and 6 bases from J, the gap between germline ends came to 3 bases. There are 12 residues in the CDR3. CDR3 protein: CASSLADEKLFF. The CDR3 DNA is TGTGCCAGCAGCTTGGCAGATGAAAAACTGTTTTTT.

V is TRBV4-3 and J is TRBJ2-1; D call uncertain. The CDR3 has 17 residues. The ends were cut back, 0 bases at V and 0 bases at J, with 12 bases in the middle. CDR1 LGHNA and CDR2 YSLEER come from the germline V gene. The CDR3 loop reads CASSQESSLNSYNEQFF. In nucleotides, the CDR3 is TGCGCCAGCAGCCAAGAATCCAGTCTCAACTCCTACAATGAGCAGTTCTTC.

This chain joins TRBV2 and TRBJ2-2; 7 positions match TRBD2. The CDR3 spans 16 residues. Germline V gene sequence: CDR1 SNHLY, CDR2 FYNNEI. J gave up 3 bases and V 5 bases, and 9 bases lay outside the gene matches. The CDR3 nucleotides are TGTGCCAGCAGTCAACAAGCGGGAATTGACACCGGGGAGCTGTTTTTT. It specifies CASSQQAGIDTGELFF.

The chain joins TRBV7-3 to TRBJ2-3; D remains ambiguous. Germline V gene lookup returns CDR1 SGHTA and CDR2 FQGTGA. The CDR3 runs to 13 residues. Trimming took off 2 bases at V and 2 bases at J, with 5 bases between the two ends. The CDR3 nucleotides read TGTGCCAGCAGCTTATTAGTCACAGATACGCAGTATTTT. The encoded protein is CASSLLVTDTQYF.

This chain joins TRBV7-3 and TRBJ2-2; maybe TRBD1 (6 bases). The CDR3 extends over 14 amino acids. Germline CDR1 SGHTA, CDR2 FQGTGA. The V end lost 5 bases, the J end lost 4 bases, and 11 bases lay between the germline ends. The CDR3 here is CASSPGQITGELFF. CDR3 nucleotide sequence: TGTGCCAGCAGCCCGGGACAAATCACCGGGGAGCTGTTTTTT. Combining the CDR3 with reference TRBV7-3 and TRBJ2-2 gives the whole variable domain GAGVSQTPSNKVTEKGKYVELRCDPISGHTALYWYRQSLGQGPEFLIYFQGTGAADDSGLPNDRFFAVRPEGSVSTLKIQRTERGDSAVYLCASSPGQITGELFFGEGSRLTVL.

The genes are TRBV14 and TRBJ1-1; a weak D match, TRBD1 (6 bases). CDR3 length equals 16 residues. CDR1 and CDR2 from the germline V gene are SGHDN and FVKESK. V lost 3 bases to trimming and J lost 2 bases, with 16 bases between them. The CDR3 nucleotides read TGTGCCAGCAGCCAGAGGCAGGGGTCGCTAAACACTGAAGCTTTCTTT. The encoded protein is CASSQRQGSLNTEAFF.

CDR3 nucleotide sequence: TGTGCCAGCAGGAGGGACAACTCTGGGGCCAACGTCCTGACTTTC. Its protein is CASRRDNSGANVLTF. The gene calls are TRBV6-6 and TRBJ2-6; a weak D match, TRBD1 (6 bases). CDR3 length equals 15 residues. Trimming pared 6 bases from V and 0 bases from J, leaving 9 bases between. Germline V gene sequence: CDR1 MNHNY, CDR2 SVGAGI (reference sequence).

In this sample, this clone turned up a few times. This specimen includes other DNA sequences encoding the same CDR3. J is TRBJ1-1 and V is TRBV30, with 7 nucleotides matching TRBD1. The germline V gene has CDR1 GTSNPN and CDR2 SVGIG (reference sequence). The CDR3 is made up of 13 amino acids. The V and J ends lost 3 bases and 1 base, in that order; junction bases with no gene match: 2. The CDR3 DNA follows: TGTGCCTGGAGCGGACAGGAGAACACTGAAGCTTTCTTT. The encoded protein is CAWSGQENTEAFF.

The chain is built from TRBV27 and TRBJ2-1; 10 bases match TRBD1. Losses at the gene ends were 5 bases for V and 4 bases for J; bases not matched to a gene: 8. In germline, CDR1 is MNHEY, CDR2 SMNVEV (reference sequence). CDR3 size: 16 residues. The CDR3 region has the DNA TGTGCCAGCAGTCCGGCGACAGGGGGCTTGTACAATGAGCAGTTCTTC. Translating gives CASSPATGGLYNEQFF.

The chain has TRBV7-6 and TRBJ2-7; 7 positions agree with TRBD2. This CDR3 is 15 amino acids long. Trimming at V came to 3 bases and at J to 4 bases, leaving 9 bases not matched to a gene. Germline-derived CDR1 and CDR2 are SGHVS and FNYEAQ. The CDR3 DNA sequence: TGTGCCAGCAGCTTGGGAGGGGCCCTGATATACGAGCAGTACTTC. Translated: CASSLGGALIYEQYF.

The chain recombines TRBV28 with TRBJ2-1; D might be TRBD2 (6 bases). V dropped 3 bases and J dropped 0 bases, with 15 bases sitting between them. The CDR3 length is 17 residues. The germline V gene has CDR1 MDHEN and CDR2 SYDVKM. The CDR3 nucleotides read TGTGCCAGCAGTTTCCGATTAGCGGCTTCCTCCTACAATGAGCAGTTCTTC. It translates to CASSFRLAASSYNEQFF. Based on the CDR3 plus reference TRBV28 and TRBJ2-1, the full variable domain is DVKVTQSSRYLVKRTGEKVFLECVQDMDHENMFWYRQDPGLGLRLIYFSYDVKMKEKGDIPEGYSVSREKKERFSLILESASTNQTSMYLCASSFRLAASSYNEQFFGPGTRLTVL.

V gene TRBV6-5 combines with J gene TRBJ1-1; D unresolved. The CDR3 length is 13 residues. V gave up 6 bases and J gave up 2 bases, with 10 bases separating them. Per germline, CDR1 MNHEY and CDR2 SVGAGI. CDR3 nucleotides: TGTGCCAGCAGCTACCAACTCAACACTGAAGCTTTCTTT. It is translated as CASSYQLNTEAFF.

The V call is TRBV25-1, the J call TRBJ1-3, with 9 positions matching TRBD1. The CDR3 runs 18 residues. Germline-derived CDR1 and CDR2 are MGHDK and SYGVNS. V shed 1 base and J 0 bases; nucleotides not matched to a gene: 7. CDR3 sequence (DNA): TGTGCCAGCAGTGAATGGGGACAGGGAACACACTCTGGAAACACCATATATTTT. The encoded protein is CASSEWGQGTHSGNTIYF.

The chain is built from TRBV9 and TRBJ1-4; 10 bases map to TRBD1. Trimming cost V 4 bases and J 8 bases; bases outside gene matches: 8. The germline V gene encodes CDR1 SGDLS and CDR2 YYNGEE. This CDR3 spans 15 amino acids. DNA for the CDR3: TGTGCCAGCAGCACCGGGACAGGGGAGGGAGAAAAACTGTTTTTT. This gives the protein CASSTGTGEGEKLFF. The whole variable domain, remainder taken from reference TRBV9 and TRBJ1-4, is DSGVTQTPKHLITATGQRVTLRCSPRSGDLSVYWYQQSLDQGLQFLIQYYNGEERAKGNILERFSAQQFPDLHSELNLSSLELGDSALYFCASSTGTGEGEKLFFGSGTQLSVL.

J is TRBJ1-4 and V is TRBV18, with TRBD1 matching over 7 bases. With 4 bases clipped from V and 8 bases from J, the junction kept 10 bases outside the gene matches. Germline lookup yields CDR1 KGHSH and CDR2 LQKENI. The CDR3 runs to 15 residues. CDR3 nucleotides: TGTGCCAGCTCACTCGCGACAGGGCGGGACGAAAAACTGTTTTTT. Its translation: CASSLATGRDEKLFF.

The chain has TRBV4-2 and TRBJ2-5; D perhaps matches TRBD1 (5 bases). Germline loops: CDR1 LGHNA, CDR2 YNFKEQ. Deletions cut 0 bases from V and 4 bases from J, with 12 bases between. There are 15 residues in the CDR3. In DNA form, the CDR3 reads TGTGCCAGCAGCCAAGAGACGAGCCAGGGAGAGACCCAGTACTTC. Its protein is CASSQETSQGETQYF.

The gene calls are TRBV4-1 and TRBJ2-7; 11 positions agree with TRBD2. Per germline, CDR1 MGHRA and CDR2 YSYEKL. The CDR3 loop spans 15 amino acids. The V gene end was trimmed by 5 bases and the J gene end by 2 bases; junction bases not matched to a gene: 5. CDR3 nucleotide sequence: TGCGCCAGCAGCTCCCCGACTAGCGGGACCTACGAGCAGTACTTC. It specifies CASSSPTSGTYEQYF.

V gene TRBV19 combines with J gene TRBJ1-1; D gene uncertain. The CDR3 is made up of 11 amino acids. V shed 10 bases and J shed 5 bases, with 11 bases lying between them. Per the germline V gene, CDR1 is LNHDA and CDR2 is SQIVND (reference sequence). CDR3 in DNA: TGTGCCACTGGTCCGGGAACTGAAGCTTTCTTT. Amino acids: CATGPGTEAFF. Complete variable domain (other parts from reference TRBV19 and TRBJ1-1): DGGITQSPKYLFRKEGQNVTLSCEQNLNHDAMYWYRQDPGQGLRLIYYSQIVNDFQKGDIAEGYSVSREKKESFPLTVTSAQKNPTAFYLCATGPGTEAFFGQGTRLTVV.

The chain joins TRBV7-2 to TRBJ2-2; 14 bases are shared with TRBD2. V lost 5 bases, J lost 5 bases, and 4 bases stayed unmatched. Germline V CDR1 and CDR2: SGHTA, FQGNSA. The CDR3 length is 16 residues. This CDR3 reads CASSRLAGGPTGELFF. The CDR3 DNA reads as TGTGCCAGCAGCCGACTAGCGGGAGGGCCGACCGGGGAGCTGTTTTTT.

J is TRBJ2-3 and V is TRBV5-1; 12 positions match TRBD2. The germline CDR1 and CDR2 sequences are SGHRS and YFSETQ. CDR3 length: 18 residues. After removal of 4 bases from V and 3 bases from J, the junction contained 12 bases not matched to a gene. This CDR3 is CASSHSRLAGDGTDTQYF. DNA of the CDR3: TGCGCCAGCAGCCACTCCCGACTAGCGGGAGATGGGACAGATACGCAGTATTTT.

The chain is built from TRBV6-1 and TRBJ2-7, with TRBD2 as a possible D gene (6 bases). V lost 0 bases, J lost 6 bases, and 9 bases lay in between. This CDR3 spans 13 amino acids. The germline gives CDR1 MNHNS, CDR2 SASEGT. CDR3 in DNA: TGTGCCAGCAGTGAAGCGGTCGGGGGCGAGCAGTACTTC. Its protein is CASSEAVGGEQYF.

The chain carries TRBV10-3 and TRBJ1-1; D is perhaps TRBD1 (6 bases). The V end lost 2 bases, the J end lost 3 bases, and 10 bases lay between the germline ends. The germline CDR1 and CDR2 sequences are ENHRY and SYGVKD. The CDR3 runs 14 residues. The CDR3, as DNA: TGTGCCATCAGTGAGCTGGGGGCGGACACTGAAGCTTTCTTT. Translating it yields CAISELGADTEAFF.

The V call is TRBV4-3, the J call TRBJ2-7; the match to TRBD1 covers 7 bases. The CDR3 is 13 amino acids. V shed 10 bases and J 0 bases; nucleotides not matched to a gene: 6. The V gene's germline CDR1 is LGHNA and CDR2 YSLEER. CDR3 DNA sequence: TGCGCCACCCTCGGGGACAGCTCCTACGAGCAGTACTTC. As protein: CATLGDSSYEQYF.

The genes are TRBV6-6 and TRBJ2-1; D not certain. V lost 2 bases and J lost 7, with 6 bases in between. The germline V gene has CDR1 MNHNY and CDR2 SVGAGI (reference sequence). CDR3 length: 12 residues. CDR3 in amino acids: CASSYNRNEQFF. CDR3 nucleotide sequence: TGTGCCAGCAGTTACAATCGGAATGAGCAGTTCTTC.